This passage covers 29 T cell receptor beta chains from one sample sequenced in a study of blood T cell repertoires in COVID-19 (TCRdb year 2020). The library was made by the immunoSEQ multiplex PCR assay. The table comes from immuneACCESS by way of TCRdb, which keeps in-frame sequences with V and J called. Part of the clones is missing from these tables; in studies checked, under half for an unresolved V gene and the rest for unknown reasons. This sample has tens of thousands of clones in its table, and 88% of those were observed once. The leading ten clones occupy 6.4% of the sample. Sequenced material: peripheral blood. These receptors originate from a woman between 70 and 85 years old with acute or convalescent COVID-19.

The chain carries TRBV9 and TRBJ1-2; the D gene is possibly TRBD1 (5 bases). CDR3 length: 13 residues. Germline V gene sequence: CDR1 SGDLS, CDR2 YYNGEE. Trimming took off 0 bases at V and 8 bases at J, with 11 bases between the two ends. This CDR3 is CASSVAAGQGYTF. DNA of the CDR3: TGTGCCAGCAGCGTAGCAGCGGGGCAGGGCTACACCTTC.

The chain employs TRBV30 and TRBJ2-7, with 7 bases that match TRBD1. The CDR3 loop spans 15 amino acids. Germline V gives CDR1 GTSNPN, CDR2 SVGIG (reference sequence). V lost 0 bases and J lost 5; bases outside the gene matches: 10. CDR3 region: CAWSVRQGEVHEQYF. DNA of the CDR3: TGTGCCTGGAGTGTTCGACAGGGTGAGGTTCACGAGCAGTACTTC. The whole variable domain, filled in from reference TRBV30 and TRBJ2-7, reads SQTIHQWPATLVQPVGSPLSLECTVEGTSNPNLYWYRQAAGRGLQLLFYSVGIGQISSEVPQNLSASRPQDRQFILSSKKLLLSDSGFYLCAWSVRQGEVHEQYFGPGTRLTVT.

This chain uses TRBV15 with TRBJ1-1, with D maybe TRBD1 (5 bases). Germline assignment: CDR1 LNHNV and CDR2 YYDKDF (reference sequence). This CDR3 region has 15 residues. Trimming removed 3 bases at V and 0 bases at J, with 11 bases between. The CDR3 DNA reads TGTGCCACCAGCAGTCGAACAGGCCTGAACACTGAAGCTTTCTTT. Translating gives CATSSRTGLNTEAFF. Using reference TRBV15 and TRBJ1-1 for the parts outside the CDR3, the full variable domain is DAMVIQNPRYQVTQFGKPVTLSCSQTLNHNVMYWYQQKSSQAPKLLFHYYDKDFNNEADTPDNFQSRRPNTSFCFLDIRSPGLGDTAMYLCATSSRTGLNTEAFFGQGTRLTVV.

CDR3 sequence (DNA): TGTGCCAGCAGCCCCTTATCCGGGTTTAGCTCTGGAAACACCATATATTTT. This sequence encodes CASSPLSGFSSGNTIYF. V usage is TRBV3-1 (or the pseudogene TRBV3-2) and J usage is TRBJ1-3; no clear D gene. This CDR3 contains 17 residues. V dropped 4 bases and J dropped 0 bases, with 16 bases sitting between them. Germline values: CDR1 LGHDT, CDR2 YNNKEL (reference sequence).

The chain combines TRBV3-1 (or the pseudogene TRBV3-2) with TRBJ1-5, with a possible D match to TRBD1 (5 bases). This CDR3 spans 15 amino acids. Trimming removed 1 base at V and 1 base at J, with 8 bases between. Germline-derived CDR1 and CDR2 are LGHDT and YNNKEL (reference sequence). CDR3 nucleotides: TGTGCCAGCAGCCAAGCCCAGGGCAGCAATCAGCCCCAGCATTTT. It translates to CASSQAQGSNQPQHF.

The chain links TRBV24-1 to TRBJ2-1, with TRBD2 identical over 10 bases. The CDR3 extends over 17 amino acids. V lost 1 base and J lost 7; bases outside the gene matches: 9. Looked up from germline, CDR1 is KGHDR and CDR2 is SFDVKD. The DNA for the CDR3 is TGTGCCACCAGTGATTTTAAGGCTAGCGGGGGAGGGAATGAGCAGTTCTTC. Encoded protein: CATSDFKASGGGNEQFF.

V gene TRBV28 combines with J gene TRBJ1-1, with TRBD1 matching over 8 bases. The germline CDR1 and CDR2 sequences are MDHEN and SYDVKM. Trimming took 7 bases from V and 5 from J; bases not matched to a gene: 6. The CDR3 sequence is 13 residues long. The CDR3 DNA sequence: TGTGCCAGCATCAACACAGGGGGGACTGAAGCTTTCTTT. Its translation is CASINTGGTEAFF.

CDR3 bases: TGTGCCATCAGTGGGCAGGGGGGTGAAAAACTGTTTTTT. Its translation is CAISGQGGEKLFF. The rearrangement joins TRBV10-3 to TRBJ1-4, with TRBD1 identical over 7 bases. V shed 4 bases, J shed 7 bases, and the junction held 3 bases outside the gene matches. The CDR3 has 13 residues. CDR1 and CDR2 from the germline V gene are ENHRY and SYGVKD.

The chain is built from TRBV18 and TRBJ1-4, with a possible D match to TRBD1 (6 bases). From germline, CDR1 is KGHSH and CDR2 LQKENI. With 1 base removed from V and 8 bases from J, the gap between germline ends came to 17 bases. The CDR3 totals 16 residues. Here the CDR3 reads CASSPLFQGGGEKLFF. The CDR3 DNA reads TGTGCCAGCTCACCACTATTTCAGGGAGGGGGAGAAAAACTGTTTTTT. Based on the CDR3 plus reference TRBV18 and TRBJ1-4, the full variable domain is NAGVMQNPRHLVRRRGQEARLRCSPMKGHSHVYWYRQLPEEGLKFMVYLQKENIIDESGMPKERFSAEFPKEGPSILRIQQVVRGDSAAYFCASSPLFQGGGEKLFFGSGTQLSVL.

CDR3 coding DNA: TGTGCCAGCAGCTTAAGGAGACAGGGGAACACCGGGGAGCTGTTTTTT. Its protein product is CASSLRRQGNTGELFF. The gene calls are TRBV7-3 and TRBJ2-2; 7 bases align to TRBD1. Per the germline V gene, CDR1 is SGHTA and CDR2 is FQGTGA. The CDR3 extends over 16 amino acids. Trimming took 1 base from V and 1 from J; bases not matched to a gene: 3.

The genes are TRBV21-1 and TRBJ1-2; the D segment call TRBD1 is taken from the table without a DNA check. TRBV21-1 is a pseudogene locus. This CDR3 has 15 residues. The CDR3 region has the DNA TGTGCCAGCAGCTCCCCCCCTGGGACAGGGGATGGCTACACCTTC. The encoded protein is CASSSPPGTGDGYTF.

V and J are TRBV5-6 and TRBJ2-5; D is perhaps TRBD1 (6 bases). The CDR3 is made up of 11 amino acids. The V gene's germline CDR1 is SGHDT and CDR2 YYEEEE. V shed 0 bases and J shed 9 bases, with 6 bases lying between them. This CDR3 reads CASSLGGPQYF. For the CDR3, the DNA is TGTGCCAGCAGCTTGGGGGGGCCCCAGTACTTC. The full variable domain, completed using reference TRBV5-6 and TRBJ2-5, is DAGVTQSPTHLIKTRGQQVTLRCSPKSGHDTVSWYQQALGQGPQFIFQYYEEEERQRGNFPDRFSGHQFPNYSSELNVNALLLGDSALYLCASSLGGPQYFGPGTRLLVL.

This sequence joins TRBV2 and TRBJ1-6, with D possibly being TRBD1 (6 bases). Trimming took off 7 bases at V and 8 bases at J, with 18 bases between the two ends. From germline, CDR1 is SNHLY and CDR2 FYNNEI. The CDR3 length is 15 residues. The CDR3 coding sequence is TGTGCCAGCATTACGCGAACAGGGAGTCATTCACCCCTCCACTTT. It encodes CASITRTGSHSPLHF.

The rearrangement links TRBV4-1 to TRBJ1-1, with D tentatively TRBD1 (6 bases). Germline V gene data show CDR1 as MGHRA and CDR2 as YSYEKL. The CDR3 has 13 amino acids. The germline V and J ends were trimmed by 1 base and 10 bases, with 13 bases remaining between them. The CDR3 loop reads CASSQAWTEGAFF. CDR3 sequence (DNA): TGCGCCAGCAGCCAAGCATGGACAGAAGGAGCTTTCTTT.

The V and J genes are TRBV4-3 and TRBJ2-7; TRBD2 aligns across 7 bases. Germline-derived CDR1 and CDR2 are LGHNA and YSLEER. V lost 1 base, J lost 1 base, and 10 bases stayed unmatched. This CDR3 region has 17 residues. The CDR3 bases are TGCGCCAGCAGCCAAGGACCCGCCGGGGGAGGGTCCTACGAGCAGTACTTC. It encodes CASSQGPAGGGSYEQYF.

This chain uses TRBV30 with TRBJ2-2; unclear D gene. The V end lost 3 bases, the J end lost 0 bases, and 11 bases lay between the germline ends. CDR1 and CDR2 (germline): GTSNPN, SVGIG (reference sequence). CDR3 length: 15 amino acids. Written as DNA, the CDR3 is TGTGCCTGGAGGGCCCCCCAGGCGAACACCGGGGAGCTGTTTTTT. Amino acid sequence: CAWRAPQANTGELFF.

This sequence joins TRBV5-8 and TRBJ1-5; D may be TRBD1 (6 bases). Per germline, CDR1 SGHTS and CDR2 YDEGEE. Trimming took 0 bases from V and 15 from J, leaving 19 bases between them. The CDR3 spans 14 residues. The CDR3 reads CASSLGGAGTLLHF. CDR3 DNA sequence: TGTGCCAGCAGCTTGGGAGGGGCCGGGACATTGTTGCATTTT.

CDR3 in DNA: TGTGCCAGCAGTTTAACGGAGGGGTCTGCCTATGGCTACACCTTC. Translated: CASSLTEGSAYGYTF. The gene calls are TRBV27 and TRBJ1-2, with D tentatively TRBD1 (5 bases). The V end lost 2 bases, the J end lost 4 bases, and 14 bases lay between the germline ends. Germline-derived CDR1 and CDR2 are MNHEY and SMNVEV (reference sequence). The CDR3 loop spans 15 amino acids.

This chain connects TRBV7-9 to TRBJ1-6; 8 nucleotides match TRBD1. Looked up from germline, CDR1 is SEHNR and CDR2 is FQNEAQ (reference sequence). The CDR3 loop spans 19 amino acids. J gave up 7 bases and V 2 bases, and 16 bases lay outside the gene matches. CDR3 sequence (DNA): TGTGCCAGCAGCTTATATCCCCGGTCAGGGGGCGACGGCAATTCACCCCTCCACTTT. Residues: CASSLYPRSGGDGNSPLHF.

The rearrangement joins TRBV7-2 to TRBJ1-3; no firm D call. The ends were cut back, 2 bases at V and 4 bases at J, with 12 bases in the middle. This CDR3 is built from 15 residues. Germline V gene lookup returns CDR1 SGHTA and CDR2 FQGNSA. CDR3 coding DNA: TGTGCCAGCAGCTTATCCCGGTCGAGCGGAAACACCATATATTTT. Protein sequence: CASSLSRSSGNTIYF.

CDR3 residues: CASSLSGSLEKLFF. The CDR3 DNA sequence: TGTGCCAGCAGCTTATCGGGTAGCCTAGAAAAACTGTTTTTT. The V and J genes are TRBV7-2 and TRBJ1-4; D is unresolved. The CDR3 contains 14 residues. CDR1 and CDR2 from the germline V gene are SGHTA and FQGNSA. V lost 2 bases and J 8 bases, leaving 12 bases between the germline ends.

The V call is TRBV7-9, the J call TRBJ2-2; D unclear. This CDR3 has 14 residues. Trimming pared 5 bases from V and 6 bases from J, leaving 13 bases between. Germline CDR1 is SEHNR and CDR2 is FQNEAQ (reference sequence). The CDR3 DNA follows: TGTGCCAGCAGCCGCTTCGAGCAGGCCGGGGAGCTGTTTTTT. Protein sequence: CASSRFEQAGELFF.

J is TRBJ2-1 and V is TRBV7-2, with TRBD2 identical over 8 bases. Germline values: CDR1 SGHTA, CDR2 FQGNSA. V was clipped by 8 bases and J by 7 bases; unmatched bases: 10. The CDR3 runs 14 residues. The CDR3 bases are TGTGCCAGCTCCCCGGGGGGGGCGAGGAATGAGCAGTTCTTC. This codes for CASSPGGARNEQFF.

The V gene is TRBV5-1, the J gene TRBJ2-7; TRBD1 might be the D (5 bases). Between the trimmed V and J ends, which lost 4 bases and 3 bases, there was a span of 17 bases. Germline values: CDR1 SGHRS, CDR2 YFSETQ. The CDR3 contains 15 residues. CDR3 residues: CASSRQNPLFYEQYF. The CDR3 DNA is TGCGCCAGCAGCCGACAGAACCCATTATTCTACGAGCAGTACTTC.

Comments on this clone: The same CDR3 is also encoded by other DNA sequences in this sample. The chain couples TRBV7-2 to TRBJ1-5, with 9 bases aligning to TRBD1. The CDR3 spans 15 residues. The junction had 2 bases not matched to a gene; V was cut back by 1 base and J by 4 bases. The V gene's germline CDR1 is SGHTA and CDR2 FQGNSA. The CDR3 DNA follows: TGTGCCAGCAGCTTAGAGGGGACAGGGAATCAGCCCCAGCATTTT. Protein: CASSLEGTGNQPQHF. Filled out from reference TRBV7-2 and TRBJ1-5, the complete variable domain reads GAGVSQSPSNKVTEKGKDVELRCDPISGHTALYWYRQSLGQGLEFLIYFQGNSAPDKSGLPSDRFSAERTGGSVSTLTIQRTQQEDSAVYLCASSLEGTGNQPQHFGDGTRLSIL.

The rearrangement uses TRBV15 and TRBJ2-7; D is undetermined. V was pared by 0 bases and J by 7 bases, with 10 bases between. CDR1 and CDR2 (germline): LNHNV, YYDKDF (reference sequence). The CDR3 has 13 residues. This CDR3 is CATSRDPSSEQYF. The CDR3 DNA reads as TGTGCCACCAGCAGAGATCCGTCGTCGGAGCAGTACTTC.

The chain recombines TRBV27 with TRBJ2-1; tentative D call: TRBD1 (5 bases). CDR1 MNHEY and CDR2 SMNVEV come from the germline V gene (reference sequence). CDR3 length equals 15 residues. V was shortened by 6 bases and J by 3 bases, with 15 bases between the two germline ends. The CDR3 sequence: CASSPTGMDYNEQFF. The CDR3 DNA reads TGTGCCAGCAGCCCCACAGGTATGGACTACAATGAGCAGTTCTTC.

The count of this clone is one. This chain joins TRBV4-1 and TRBJ2-5, with D perhaps TRBD2 (6 bases). Germline V lookup: CDR1 MGHRA, CDR2 YSYEKL. V was cut by 2 bases and J by 1 base, with 20 bases left in between. This CDR3 is built from 18 residues. The CDR3 DNA is TGCGCCAGCAGCCAAAGTTATGGGGGGAAGACTACCCAAGAGACCCAGTACTTC. Amino acids: CASSQSYGGKTTQETQYF.

The chain carries TRBV7-8 and TRBJ1-3, with D hard to call. V was trimmed by 5 bases and J by 3 bases, leaving 17 bases between them. The CDR3 length is 16 residues. The germline V gene has CDR1 SGHVS and CDR2 FQNEAQ. The CDR3 here is CASSLNHLGGGNTIYF. The DNA of the CDR3 is TGTGCCAGCAGCCTAAACCACCTAGGTGGTGGAAACACCATATATTTT.